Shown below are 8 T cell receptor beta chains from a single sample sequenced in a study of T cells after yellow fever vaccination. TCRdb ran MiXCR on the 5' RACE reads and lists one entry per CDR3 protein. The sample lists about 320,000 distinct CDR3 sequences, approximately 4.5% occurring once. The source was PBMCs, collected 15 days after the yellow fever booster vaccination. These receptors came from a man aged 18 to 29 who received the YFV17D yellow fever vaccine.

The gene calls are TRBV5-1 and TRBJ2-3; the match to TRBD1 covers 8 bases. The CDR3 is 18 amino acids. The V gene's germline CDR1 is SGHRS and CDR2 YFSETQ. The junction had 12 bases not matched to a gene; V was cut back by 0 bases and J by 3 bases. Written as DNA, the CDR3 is TGCGCCAGCAGCTTGGGGATTCAGGGGGCCCTTGAAACAGATACGCAGTATTTT. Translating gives CASSLGIQGALETDTQYF.

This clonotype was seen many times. DNA of the CDR3: TGTGCCAGCAGCTTCACCGGGTTCGGCTACACCTTC. This sequence encodes CASSFTGFGYTF. The chain recombines TRBV7-9 with TRBJ1-2; D is uncertain. Trimming took off 3 bases at V and 8 bases at J, with 10 bases between the two ends. The CDR3 covers 12 residues. The germline V gene encodes CDR1 SEHNR and CDR2 FQNEAQ (reference sequence).

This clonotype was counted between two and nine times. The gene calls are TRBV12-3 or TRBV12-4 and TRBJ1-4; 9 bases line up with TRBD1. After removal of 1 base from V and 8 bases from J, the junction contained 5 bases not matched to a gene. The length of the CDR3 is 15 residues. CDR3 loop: CASSLGDRDREKLFF. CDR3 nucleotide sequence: TGTGCCAGCAGTTTAGGGGACAGGGATAGGGAAAAACTGTTTTTT.

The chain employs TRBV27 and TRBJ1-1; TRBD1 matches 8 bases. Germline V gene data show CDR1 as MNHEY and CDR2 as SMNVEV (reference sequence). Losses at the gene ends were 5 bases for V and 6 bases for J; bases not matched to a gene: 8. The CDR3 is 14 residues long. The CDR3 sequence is CASSVQGAQAEAFF. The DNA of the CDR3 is TGTGCCAGCAGTGTCCAGGGGGCGCAGGCTGAAGCTTTCTTT.

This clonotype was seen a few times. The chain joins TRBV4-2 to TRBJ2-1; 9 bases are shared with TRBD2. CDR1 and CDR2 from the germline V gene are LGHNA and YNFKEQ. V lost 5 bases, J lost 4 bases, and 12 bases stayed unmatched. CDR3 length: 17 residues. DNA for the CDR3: TGTGCCAGCAGCGTAGCCGGGACTAGCAGAATATACAATGAGCAGTTCTTC. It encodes CASSVAGTSRIYNEQFF.

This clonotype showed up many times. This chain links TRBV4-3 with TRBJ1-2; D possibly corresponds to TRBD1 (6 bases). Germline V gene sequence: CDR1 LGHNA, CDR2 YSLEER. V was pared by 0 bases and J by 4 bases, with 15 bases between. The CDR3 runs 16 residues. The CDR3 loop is CASSQDWTAPTYGYTF. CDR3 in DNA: TGCGCCAGCAGCCAAGATTGGACAGCTCCTACCTATGGCTACACCTTC.

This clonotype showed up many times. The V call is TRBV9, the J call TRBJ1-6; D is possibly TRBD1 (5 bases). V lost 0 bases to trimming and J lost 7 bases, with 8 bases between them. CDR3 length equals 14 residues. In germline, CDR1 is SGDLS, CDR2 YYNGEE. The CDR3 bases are TGTGCCAGCAGCGTAGGGGACGGCAATTCACCCCTCCACTTT. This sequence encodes CASSVGDGNSPLHF.

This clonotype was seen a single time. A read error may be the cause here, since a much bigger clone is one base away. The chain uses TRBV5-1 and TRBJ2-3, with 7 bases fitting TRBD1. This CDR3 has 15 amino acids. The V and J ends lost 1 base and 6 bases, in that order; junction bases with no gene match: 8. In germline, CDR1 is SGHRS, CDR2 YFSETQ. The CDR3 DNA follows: TGCGCCAGCAGCTTGACCGGACAGGCGAGTGATACGCAGTATTTT. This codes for CASSLTGQASDTQYF.